These T cell receptor beta chains were read from a single sample in a study of CD8 T cells in ankylosing spondylitis. Each CDR3 protein gets one entry after TCRdb re-called the 5' RACE reads with MiXCR. The data show approximately 500,000 distinct CDR3 sequences, roughly 12% seen once. Sequencing input: blood, either unsorted or a sorted T cell fraction (not recorded which). Source of these receptors: a male donor with ankylosing spondylitis. Each CDR3 is given with its conserved first and last residue. The D gene is left open where the match is weak. Rows give clone size only sometimes, using once, few, many, or a class for an expanded clone.

d_call j_call v_call clone_size cdr3_aa cdr3_nt
TRBD2 TRBJ2-1 TRBV6-1 . CASGLGLAGVEQFF TGTGCCAGCGGTCTGGGACTAGCGGGAGTTGAGCAGTTCTTC
TRBD2 TRBJ2-3 TRBV12-3/TRBV12-4 few CASTATSGRDTQYF TGTGCCAGCACTGCGACTAGCGGAAGAGATACGCAGTATTTT
TRBD1 TRBJ1-2 TRBV28 . CASRTGGLGEGYTF TGTGCCAGCAGGACAGGGGGCCTGGGCGAGGGCTACACCTTC
. TRBJ2-1 TRBV7-2 few CASSPGGSGTYNEQFF TGTGCCAGCAGCCCCGGGGGTAGCGGTACCTACAATGAGCAGTTCTTC
. TRBJ1-2 TRBV5-4 few CASSLATKPGGYTF TGTGCCAGCAGCTTGGCTACAAAACCGGGCGGCTACACCTTC
. TRBJ1-4 TRBV5-1 . CASSPLEGLYEKLFF TGCGCCAGCAGCCCGCTGGAGGGGCTGTATGAAAAACTGTTTTTT
. TRBJ1-3 TRBV20-1 . CSARESLSGNTIYF TGCAGTGCTAGAGAATCCCTCTCTGGAAACACCATATATTTT
. TRBJ1-1 TRBV12-3/TRBV12-4 . CASSLDTGRRAFF TGTGCCAGCAGTTTAGACACAGGGCGACGTGCTTTCTTT
. TRBJ2-1 TRBV3-1 . CASSREGLKQFF TGTGCCAGCAGCCGGGAAGGCCTAAAGCAGTTCTTC
. TRBJ2-7 TRBV5-7 . CASSLSRQEAYEQYF TGTGCCAGCAGCTTGTCTAGACAAGAAGCCTACGAGCAGTACTTC
. TRBJ1-1 TRBV6-5 . CASSSRRTADTEAFF TGTGCCAGCAGTTCGCGGCGGACCGCGGACACTGAAGCTTTCTTT
TRBD2 TRBJ2-1 TRBV20-1 . CSARVGLAGGYTYNEQFF TGCAGTGCTAGAGTTGGGCTAGCGGGAGGGTATACCTACAATGAGCAGTTCTTC
TRBD2 TRBJ2-1 TRBV19 . CASSTSGGGYNEQFF TGTGCCAGTAGTACGAGCGGGGGGGGATACAATGAGCAGTTCTTC
TRBD2 TRBJ2-1 TRBV11-3 . CASSSWTSGTSDEQFF TGTGCCAGCAGCTCCTGGACTAGCGGGACCAGCGATGAGCAGTTCTTC
. TRBJ1-1 TRBV18 few CASSQEGGVLNTEAFF TGTGCCAGCTCCCAGGAGGGGGGGGTCTTGAACACTGAAGCTTTCTTT
. TRBJ1-4 TRBV7-2 few CASSSNLGMSNEKLFF TGTGCCAGCAGCTCAAACCTGGGGATGAGTAATGAAAAACTGTTTTTT
TRBD1 TRBJ2-1 TRBV2 . CASSTDRGIQFF TGTGCCAGCAGTACTGACAGGGGTATACAGTTCTTC
TRBD2 TRBJ2-1 TRBV5-6 . CASSPRLGLAGRGQFF TGTGCCAGCAGCCCAAGGCTAGGACTAGCGGGACGCGGGCAGTTCTTC
. TRBJ2-1 TRBV5-1 . CASSLVAGLYNEQFF TGCGCCAGCAGCTTGGTGGCGGGGTTATACAATGAGCAGTTCTTC
TRBD2 TRBJ2-1 TRBV6-1 . CASSTRLAGQGEQFF TGTGCCAGCAGCACACGGCTAGCGGGACAAGGGGAGCAGTTCTTC
TRBD1 TRBJ2-1 TRBV20-1 many CSATIDRGFYNEQFF TGCAGTGCTACAATTGACAGGGGATTTTACAATGAGCAGTTCTTC
TRBD1 TRBJ1-4 TRBV10-3 . CAISTGAGDEKLFF TGTGCCATCAGTACAGGGGCTGGCGATGAAAAACTGTTTTTT
TRBD2 TRBJ2-3 TRBV5-1 . CASSLDLAGTSPDTQYF TGCGCCAGCAGCTTGGACCTGGCCGGGACTAGTCCAGATACGCAGTATTTT
. TRBJ2-1 TRBV20-1 many CSARPWDNEQFF TGCAGTGCTAGACCTTGGGACAATGAGCAGTTCTTC
. TRBJ2-2 TRBV20-1 many CSAHRGQKLFF TGCAGTGCTCACCGGGGCCAAAAGCTGTTTTTT
TRBD1 TRBJ2-5 TRBV3-1 many CASSSDRGETQYF TGTGCCAGCAGCTCCGACAGGGGAGAGACCCAGTACTTC
. TRBJ2-1 TRBV25-1 few CASSKAGTDEQFF TGTGCCAGCAGTAAAGCGGGGACAGATGAGCAGTTCTTC
. TRBJ1-5 TRBV7-9 few CASSAGMNQPQHF TGTGCCAGCAGCGCAGGCATGAATCAGCCCCAGCATTTT
. TRBJ1-4 TRBV3-1 few CASSHLMREKLFF TGTGCCAGCAGCCATCTCATGAGGGAAAAACTGTTTTTT
. TRBJ2-5 TRBV7-9 . CASSAPSTETQYF TGTGCCAGCAGCGCCCCCTCAACGGAGACCCAGTACTTC
. TRBJ1-1 TRBV28 few CASSIPGQAFF TGTGCCAGCAGTATCCCGGGGCAGGCTTTCTTT
. TRBJ1-1 TRBV4-2 few CASSPNRVATEAFF TGTGCCAGCAGCCCAAACAGGGTAGCCACTGAAGCTTTCTTT
. TRBJ2-1 TRBV20-1 few CSAYHPWTNEQFF TGCAGTGCTTATCACCCCTGGACTAATGAGCAGTTCTTC
. TRBJ1-2 TRBV3-1 . CASSQWVNEGNGYTF TGTGCCAGCAGCCAATGGGTGAACGAGGGAAATGGCTACACCTTC
TRBD1 TRBJ1-5 TRBV20-1 . CSARGGTGGTNQPQHF TGCAGTGCTAGAGGGGGAACAGGGGGCACGAATCAGCCCCAGCATTTT
TRBD2 TRBJ2-7 TRBV5-6 many CASTRMGGTYEQYF TGTGCCAGCACCCGCATGGGAGGGACCTACGAGCAGTACTTC
TRBD2 TRBJ2-1 TRBV7-9 few CASSPLWTSGGYNEQFF TGTGCCAGCAGCCCCCTTTGGACTAGCGGTGGCTACAATGAGCAGTTCTTC
. TRBJ1-5 TRBV20-1 . CSARAAGRGNQPQHF TGCAGTGCTAGAGCGGCGGGTAGGGGCAATCAGCCCCAGCATTTT
TRBD2 TRBJ2-1 TRBV5-1 few CASSSSSGRDEQFF TGCGCCAGCAGCTCATCTAGCGGCAGGGATGAGCAGTTCTTC
TRBD2 TRBJ2-1 TRBV4-2 many CASSQVLAGANEQFF TGTGCCAGCAGCCAAGTACTAGCGGGAGCGAATGAGCAGTTCTTC
. TRBJ1-5 TRBV5-6 few CASSSMETVPSNQPQHF TGTGCCAGCAGCTCGATGGAGACAGTTCCTAGCAATCAGCCCCAGCATTTT
TRBD1 TRBJ2-1 TRBV24-1 . CATSDPGTGGAYNEQFF TGTGCCACCAGTGATCCCGGGACAGGGGGCGCGTACAATGAGCAGTTCTTC
. TRBJ1-1 TRBV3-1 few CASSQVGESEAFF TGTGCCAGCAGCCAAGTCGGGGAGAGTGAAGCTTTCTTT
. TRBJ1-1 TRBV30 few CAWSPGTWTFF TGTGCCTGGAGTCCAGGGACGTGGACTTTCTTT
. TRBJ1-1 TRBV7-9 . CASRDNLALEAFF TGTGCCAGCAGGGACAACTTGGCCCTCGAAGCTTTCTTT
. TRBJ1-2 TRBV29-1 . CSVGTDGYTF TGCAGCGTTGGGACGGATGGCTACACCTTC
. TRBJ1-1 TRBV5-6 . CASSFFGLGNTEAFF TGTGCCAGCAGCTTCTTCGGGCTAGGGAACACTGAAGCTTTCTTT
. TRBJ1-1 TRBV3-1 many CASSRTQGFTEAFF TGTGCCAGCAGCCGGACACAGGGTTTCACTGAAGCTTTCTTT
TRBD1 TRBJ1-2 TRBV20-1 few CSAPPGTGGGYTF TGCAGTGCGCCTCCCGGGACAGGGGGCGGCTACACCTTC
TRBD1 TRBJ1-6 TRBV6-1 few CASSPLQGQVGSPLHF TGTGCCAGCAGTCCTCTACAGGGACAGGTTGGGTCACCCCTCCACTTT
. TRBJ2-3 TRBV20-1 few CSARDLWRPNTDTQYF TGCAGTGCTAGAGATCTTTGGCGGCCGAACACAGATACGCAGTATTTT
. TRBJ1-5 TRBV2 . CASNSQPYSNQPQHF TGTGCCAGCAATTCACAGCCTTATAGCAATCAGCCCCAGCATTTT
. TRBJ2-3 TRBV29-1 . CSVARADTQYF TGCAGCGTTGCCCGGGCAGATACGCAGTATTTT